This entry features one TCR beta chain sequence. Between the trimmed V and J ends, which lost 5 bases and 1 base, there was a span of 14 bases. The CDR3 extends over 15 amino acids. Germline V gene sequence: CDR1 SEHNR, CDR2 FQNEAQ (reference sequence). This specimen comes from a study of PD-1 and CTLA-4 blockade in melanoma. Generated by immunoSEQ multiplex PCR, the TCRdb table keeps only in-frame clones and is missing some. The table shows tens of thousands of clones, with around 90% occurring only once. Sequenced here: CD8+ T cells from peripheral blood, sampled before anti-PD-1 treatment. The chain employs TRBV7-9 and TRBJ1-1, with D uncertain. This clonotype was obtained from a human donor with melanoma. CDR3 DNA sequence: TGTGCCAGCAGCCCGGCGGCGACGGCGAACACTGAAGCTTTCTTT. Its translation: CASSPAATANTEAFF.